These 13 T cell receptor beta chains were all obtained from the same sample, sequenced in a study of CD8 T cells in ankylosing spondylitis. TCRdb passed the 5' RACE reads through MiXCR, listing each CDR3 protein once. This table has fewer than 350,000 distinct CDR3 sequences, roughly 12% appearing once. Sequenced sample: blood, either unsorted or a sorted T cell fraction (not recorded which). These receptors came from a female donor with ankylosing spondylitis or in good health (not recorded which).

Concerning this clonotype itself: A much more abundant neighbour one base away suggests this may be a read error. V and J are TRBV5-1 and TRBJ2-2; unclear D gene. CDR3 length: 17 residues. V lost 3 bases and J lost 1, with 16 bases in between. The germline CDR1 and CDR2 sequences are SGHRS and YFSETQ. DNA of the CDR3: TGCGCCAGCAGCTCGGCGTCTAACAGTCTGAACACCGGGGAGCTGTTTTTT. It yields the protein CASSSASNSLNTGELFF. Full variable domain (missing parts from reference TRBV5-1 and TRBJ2-2): KAGVTQTPRYLIKTRGQQVTLSCSPISGHRSVSWYQQTPGQGLQFLFEYFSETQRNKGNFPGRFSGRQFSNSRSEMNVSTLELGDSALYLCASSSASNSLNTGELFFGEGSRLTVL.

This clonotype has at least ten counts. J is TRBJ2-1 and V is TRBV15; no clear D. V lost 1 base and J lost 9, with 10 bases in between. Per the germline V gene, CDR1 is LNHNV and CDR2 is YYDKDF (reference sequence). The CDR3 extends over 13 amino acids. The CDR3 loop reads CATSRVGNREQFF. The CDR3 DNA reads TGTGCCACCAGCAGAGTGGGTAATCGTGAGCAGTTCTTC.

There are many counts of this clonotype. The rearrangement uses TRBV9 and TRBJ1-2, with 10 positions matching TRBD1. Germline assignment: CDR1 SGDLS and CDR2 YYNGEE. The V segment lost 0 bases and the J segment 6 bases; nucleotides outside the gene matches: 8. CDR3 length: 16 amino acids. CDR3 nucleotides: TGTGCCAGCAGCGTAGGAGGTTGGGGACAGGGGCATGGCTACACCTTC. The encoded protein is CASSVGGWGQGHGYTF. Using reference TRBV9 and TRBJ1-2 for the parts outside the CDR3, the full variable domain is DSGVTQTPKHLITATGQRVTLRCSPRSGDLSVYWYQQSLDQGLQFLIQYYNGEERAKGNILERFSAQQFPDLHSELNLSSLELGDSALYFCASSVGGWGQGHGYTFGSGTRLTVV.

This clonotype occurred many times. The gene calls are TRBV5-1 and TRBJ1-1; tentative D call: TRBD1 (5 bases). The ends were cut back, 4 bases at V and 3 bases at J, with 16 bases in the middle. The CDR3 runs to 15 residues. Germline values: CDR1 SGHRS, CDR2 YFSETQ. The CDR3 DNA is TGCGCCAGCAGCCCACCGGGGCAGGGCTACACTGAAGCTTTCTTT. This sequence encodes CASSPPGQGYTEAFF.

This clonotype has a count of ten or more. V and J are TRBV7-2 and TRBJ1-1; possible D gene TRBD1, 5 bases. The CDR3 totals 17 residues. Trimming pared 4 bases from V and 3 bases from J, leaving 21 bases between. CDR1 and CDR2 (germline): SGHTA, FQGNSA. The CDR3 sequence is CASSSPPTGGRYTEAFF. The CDR3 coding sequence is TGTGCCAGCAGCTCACCTCCCACCGGGGGTAGGTACACTGAAGCTTTCTTT.

This chain links TRBV3-1 with TRBJ2-2; the D gene is possibly TRBD1 (5 bases). The V gene lost 2 bases and the J gene lost 7 bases, with 14 bases spanning the gap. The CDR3 covers 15 residues. Germline lookup yields CDR1 LGHDT and CDR2 YNNKEL (reference sequence). In DNA form, the CDR3 reads TGTGCCAGCAGCCAAATCGCAGGGAATGGCGGGGAGCTGTTTTTT. Encoded protein: CASSQIAGNGGELFF.

The V and J genes are TRBV4-2 and TRBJ1-5; 10 nucleotides match TRBD1. The CDR3 consists of 20 residues. The germline V gene has CDR1 LGHNA and CDR2 YNFKEQ. V lost 0 bases, J lost 0 bases, and 11 bases stayed unmatched. CDR3 coding DNA: TGTGCCAGCAGCCAAGATCAGGTTCCGGGGACAGGGGATAGCAATCAGCCCCAGCATTTT. It codes for CASSQDQVPGTGDSNQPQHF.

There are many counts of this clonotype. This sequence joins TRBV28 and TRBJ2-1; D is unclear. Germline CDR1 reads MDHEN; CDR2 reads SYDVKM. The CDR3 is 15 residues long. V gave up 4 bases and J gave up 7 bases, with 17 bases separating them. The CDR3 is CASSSGRKLLNEQFF. The CDR3 DNA reads as TGTGCCAGCAGTTCCGGTCGGAAACTACTGAATGAGCAGTTCTTC. Complete variable domain (other parts from reference TRBV28 and TRBJ2-1): DVKVTQSSRYLVKRTGEKVFLECVQDMDHENMFWYRQDPGLGLRLIYFSYDVKMKEKGDIPEGYSVSREKKERFSLILESASTNQTSMYLCASSSGRKLLNEQFFGPGTRLTVL.

A few counts support this clonotype. The chain recombines TRBV20-1 with TRBJ2-1; 12 bases line up with TRBD2. The CDR3 spans 17 residues. Looked up from germline, CDR1 is DFQATT and CDR2 is SNEGSKA (reference sequence). Trimming at V came to 3 bases and at J to 5 bases, leaving 11 bases not matched to a gene. The CDR3 nucleotides read TGCAGTGCTAGGTCAGGGAGACTAGCGGGAGTGGACAATGAGCAGTTCTTC. Encoded protein: CSARSGRLAGVDNEQFF.

This clonotype has a count of ten or more. The V gene is TRBV7-9, the J gene TRBJ2-1; 12 bases match TRBD2. Trimming at V came to 5 bases and at J to 15 bases, leaving 5 bases not matched to a gene. The CDR3 extends over 12 amino acids. Germline assignment: CDR1 SEHNR and CDR2 FQNEAQ (reference sequence). CDR3 sequence (DNA): TGTGCCAGCAGCCGACTAGCGGGAGATCTGTTCTTC. This sequence encodes CASSRLAGDLFF.

This clonotype was observed many times. The chain combines TRBV12-3 or TRBV12-4 with TRBJ1-3, with D possibly TRBD1 on 5 matching bases. The CDR3 loop spans 15 amino acids. The V gene lost 6 bases and the J gene lost 2 bases, with 14 bases spanning the gap. The CDR3 loop is CASSNTGGAGNTIYF. The CDR3 DNA is TGTGCCAGCAGCAATACAGGCGGGGCTGGAAACACCATATATTTT.

This clonotype was counted many times. The chain combines TRBV4-1 with TRBJ2-1; D ambiguous. CDR1 MGHRA and CDR2 YSYEKL come from the germline V gene. V lost 4 bases, J lost 5 bases, and 15 bases lay in between. This CDR3 is built from 15 residues. The DNA of the CDR3 is TGCGCCAGCAGCCCCGAGTTGATGGGTGACAATGAGCAGTTCTTC. Translation gives CASSPELMGDNEQFF.

This clonotype has a count of ten or more. J is TRBJ1-5 and V is TRBV29-1; a possible D gene is TRBD1 (6 bases). Between the trimmed V and J ends, which lost 4 bases and 3 bases, there was a span of 10 bases. Looked up from germline, CDR1 is SQVTM and CDR2 is ANQGSEA. The CDR3 has 13 amino acids. DNA of the CDR3: TGCAGCGTTGGCCAGGGGACCAATCAGCCCCAGCATTTT. This sequence encodes CSVGQGTNQPQHF.